These 19 T cell receptor beta chains originate from one sample sequenced in a study of blood T cell repertoires in COVID-19. Produced via immunoSEQ multiplex PCR; TCRdb's table is partial and in-frame only. The sample has some 260,000 clones; around 86% are singletons. Sequencing was performed on PBMCs or T cells enriched from blood (not recorded which). The receptors were sampled from a man between 35 and 55 years old who had recovered from COVID-19.

The chain has TRBV7-9 and TRBJ2-2; a possible D gene is TRBD2 (5 bases). With 3 bases removed from V and 2 bases from J, the gap between germline ends came to 7 bases. The CDR3 spans 14 residues. The germline CDR1 and CDR2 sequences are SEHNR and FQNEAQ (reference sequence). CDR3 nucleotides: TGTGCCAGCAGCTTTGGGAGAAACACCGGGGAGCTGTTTTTT. Its protein is CASSFGRNTGELFF. The whole variable domain, filled in from reference TRBV7-9 and TRBJ2-2, reads DTGVSQNPRHKITKRGQNVTFRCDPISEHNRLYWYRQTLGQGPEFLTYFQNEAQLEKSRLLSDRFSAERPKGSFSTLEIQRTEQGDSAMYLCASSFGRNTGELFFGEGSRLTVL.

This chain joins TRBV20-1 and TRBJ2-7; possibly TRBD2 for D (6 bases). V was pared by 6 bases and J by 5 bases, with 11 bases between. This CDR3 is built from 11 residues. Germline CDR1 reads DFQATT; CDR2 reads SNEGSKA (reference sequence). CDR3 nucleotides: TGCAGTGCCCCGGGGGTGAACGAGCAGTACTTC. Its translation: CSAPGVNEQYF.

This chain links TRBV7-9 with TRBJ2-7; 10 bases match TRBD2. Germline values: CDR1 SEHNR, CDR2 FQNEAQ (reference sequence). CDR3 length equals 16 residues. With V trimmed by 3 bases and J by 7 bases, 12 bases remained unmatched. The CDR3 loop reads CASSFSSGGSKLEQYF. DNA for the CDR3: TGTGCCAGCAGCTTTTCTAGCGGGGGCTCTAAGTTGGAGCAGTACTTC.

V gene TRBV5-6 combines with J gene TRBJ2-1; 10 bases are shared with TRBD2. The length of the CDR3 is 15 residues. In germline, CDR1 is SGHDT, CDR2 YYEEEE. Trimming took 3 bases from V and 3 from J; bases not matched to a gene: 3. The CDR3 here is CASSSGLANYNEQFF. In DNA form, the CDR3 reads TGTGCCAGCAGCTCGGGACTAGCGAACTACAATGAGCAGTTCTTC.

The J gene is TRBJ2-7, the V gene TRBV14; a weak D match, TRBD1 (6 bases). The V end was cut by 5 bases, the J end by 2 bases, with 13 bases between. This CDR3 has 14 residues. CDR1 is SGHDN and CDR2 is FVKESK in the germline V gene. The CDR3 spells CASSYRDTTYEQYF. The CDR3 region has the DNA TGTGCCAGCAGCTATCGGGACACAACCTACGAGCAGTACTTC.

In the case of this clone: The same CDR3 can be traced to other DNA sequences in this sample. The chain recombines TRBV30 with TRBJ1-1, with D possibly being TRBD1 (5 bases). This CDR3 is 14 amino acids long. Germline V CDR1 and CDR2: GTSNPN, SVGIG (reference sequence). V was trimmed by 0 bases and J by 2 bases, leaving 10 bases between them. CDR3 sequence: CAWSVRRGNTEAFF. The CDR3 DNA is TGTGCCTGGAGTGTGAGGAGGGGCAACACTGAAGCTTTCTTT.

This chain joins TRBV15 and TRBJ2-7, with 8 bases aligning to TRBD1. The V gene's germline CDR1 is LNHNV and CDR2 YYDKDF (reference sequence). This CDR3 contains 15 residues. With V trimmed by 2 bases and J by 1 base, 4 bases remained unmatched. This CDR3 reads CATSRLGQGSYEQYF. CDR3 coding DNA: TGTGCCACCAGCAGACTTGGACAGGGATCCTACGAGCAGTACTTC. The full variable domain, rest sourced from reference TRBV15 and TRBJ2-7, is DAMVIQNPRYQVTQFGKPVTLSCSQTLNHNVMYWYQQKSSQAPKLLFHYYDKDFNNEADTPDNFQSRRPNTSFCFLDIRSPGLGDTAMYLCATSRLGQGSYEQYFGPGTRLTVT.

The J gene is TRBJ2-7, the V gene TRBV30, with D possibly TRBD2 on 6 matching bases. The germline V gene has CDR1 GTSNPN and CDR2 SVGIG (reference sequence). V was shortened by 4 bases and J by 5 bases, with 15 bases between the two germline ends. CDR3 size: 13 residues. DNA for the CDR3: TGTGCCTGGAAGGGAAGCGGGCCGAACGAGCAGTACTTC. As protein: CAWKGSGPNEQYF.

The chain combines TRBV6-6 with TRBJ1-2, with TRBD1 identical over 12 bases. This CDR3 has 20 amino acids. From germline, CDR1 is MNHNY and CDR2 SVGAGI (reference sequence). After removal of 6 bases from V and 2 bases from J, the junction contained 19 bases not matched to a gene. The CDR3: CASSSHDILGQGAFNYGYTF. The CDR3 DNA reads as TGTGCCAGCAGCAGTCACGACATTCTGGGACAGGGGGCCTTCAACTATGGCTACACCTTC.

The CDR3 nucleotides are TGTGCCAGCAGTGAATGGGCAGATAATAGCAATCAGCCCCAGCATTTT. It is translated as CASSEWADNSNQPQHF. The V gene is TRBV6-1, the J gene TRBJ1-5; D unresolved. This CDR3 comprises 16 residues. Trimming removed 2 bases at V and 0 bases at J, with 11 bases between. In germline, CDR1 is MNHNS, CDR2 SASEGT.

The rearrangement uses TRBV7-2 and TRBJ2-5, with a tentative D call TRBD2 (5 bases). V was pared by 4 bases and J by 2 bases, with 11 bases between. The CDR3 contains 14 residues. The germline V gene encodes CDR1 SGHTA and CDR2 FQGNSA. The CDR3 sequence is CASSSRAAQETQYF. The CDR3, as DNA: TGTGCCAGCAGCTCAAGAGCGGCTCAAGAGACCCAGTACTTC.

The chain links TRBV19 to TRBJ1-1; the D gene is possibly TRBD1 (5 bases). Trimming removed 2 bases from V and 7 bases from J, with 17 bases in between. The CDR3 sequence is 15 residues long. CDR1 is LNHDA, CDR2 SQIVND, per germline (reference sequence). Written as DNA, the CDR3 is TGTGCCAGTAGTATACAGCCCGGGGGGTCTATTGAAGCTTTCTTT. It yields the protein CASSIQPGGSIEAFF.

CDR3 sequence (DNA): TGTGCCAGCAGTTTTGCCCGGTACCCAGCGGGGAACAATGAGCAGTTCTTC. Its protein is CASSFARYPAGNNEQFF. This chain links TRBV27 with TRBJ2-1; TRBD2 agrees at 7 bases. CDR3 length: 17 residues. With V trimmed by 3 bases and J by 5 bases, 13 bases remained unmatched. Germline V gives CDR1 MNHEY, CDR2 SMNVEV (reference sequence).

V usage is TRBV6-2 or TRBV6-3 and J usage is TRBJ2-7; D remains unclear. CDR3 length: 13 amino acids. V lost 2 bases and J 4 bases, leaving 9 bases between the germline ends. From germline, CDR1 is MNHEY and CDR2 SVGEGT. The CDR3 bases are TGTGCCAGCAGTTACCCCCCACGGTACGAGCAGTACTTC. The encoded protein is CASSYPPRYEQYF.

The chain combines TRBV19 with TRBJ1-5, with 7 bases that match TRBD1. This CDR3 contains 15 residues. V lost 0 bases and J lost 7; bases outside the gene matches: 6. In germline, CDR1 is LNHDA, CDR2 SQIVND (reference sequence). The CDR3 sequence: CASSIEDRRLQPQHF. The CDR3 coding sequence is TGTGCCAGTAGTATAGAGGACAGGCGGCTACAGCCCCAGCATTTT.

The DNA for the CDR3 is TGTGCCAGCAGCGCCTCCCTAGGGGGCCGTTCACCCCTCCACTTT. It yields the protein CASSASLGGRSPLHF. The rearrangement joins TRBV11-2 to TRBJ1-6; 7 bases line up with TRBD1. J lost 9 bases, V lost 5 bases, and 10 bases had no gene match. CDR1 SGHAT and CDR2 FQNNGV come from the germline V gene. The CDR3 runs to 15 residues. The whole variable domain, remainder taken from reference TRBV11-2 and TRBJ1-6, is EAGVAQSPRYKIIEKRQSVAFWCNPISGHATLYWYQQILGQGPKLLIQFQNNGVVDDSQLPKDRFSAERLKGVDSTLKIQPAKLEDSAVYLCASSASLGGRSPLHFGNGTRLTVT.

This clone was recorded only once. The V gene is TRBV6-2 or TRBV6-3, the J gene TRBJ1-1, with D unresolved. CDR1 is MNHEY and CDR2 is SVGEGT in the germline V gene. Trimming shortened V by 2 bases and J by 4 bases, and 5 bases separated the two germline ends. The CDR3 contains 12 residues. The CDR3 reads CASSYGSTEAFF. CDR3 in DNA: TGTGCCAGCAGTTACGGCTCCACTGAAGCTTTCTTT.

The chain recombines TRBV9 with TRBJ1-3; tentative D call: TRBD1 (6 bases). The V gene's germline CDR1 is SGDLS and CDR2 YYNGEE. Between the trimmed V and J ends, which lost 0 bases and 2 bases, there was a span of 15 bases. The CDR3 sequence is 17 residues long. CDR3 protein: CASSVASGGLAGNTIYF. CDR3 DNA sequence: TGTGCCAGCAGCGTAGCTTCGGGGGGCTTAGCTGGAAACACCATATATTTT.

The chain employs TRBV30 and TRBJ1-1, with D unclear. This CDR3 is built from 13 residues. Per the germline V gene, CDR1 is GTSNPN and CDR2 is SVGIG (reference sequence). The V gene lost 2 bases and the J gene lost 6 bases, with 13 bases spanning the gap. In nucleotides, the CDR3 is TGTGCCTGGAGTTCGATTGAGGTGGCTGAAGCTTTCTTT. Residues: CAWSSIEVAEAFF.